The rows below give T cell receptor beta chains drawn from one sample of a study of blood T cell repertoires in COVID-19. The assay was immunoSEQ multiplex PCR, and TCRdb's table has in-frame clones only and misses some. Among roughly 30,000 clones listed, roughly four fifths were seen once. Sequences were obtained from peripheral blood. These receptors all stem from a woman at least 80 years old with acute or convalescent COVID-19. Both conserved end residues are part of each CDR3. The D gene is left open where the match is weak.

CDR3: CASSPMGQPDYEQYF
V: TRBV7-9
D: TRBD1
J: TRBJ2-7

CDR3: CASSFGTGSYEQYF
V: TRBV18
D: TRBD1
J: TRBJ2-7

CDR3: CASSEWGGNNSPLHF
V: TRBV2
D: -
J: TRBJ1-6

CDR3: CASTSEAGNTEAFF
V: TRBV2
D: -
J: TRBJ1-1

CDR3: CASSVTDSGNTIYF
V: TRBV9
D: -
J: TRBJ1-3

CDR3: CASSSGFYGYTF
V: TRBV7-2
D: -
J: TRBJ1-2

CDR3: CASSARQGAGEQYF
V: TRBV7-2
D: TRBD1
J: TRBJ2-7

CDR3: CASSFRTGPNTEAFF
V: TRBV28
D: TRBD1
J: TRBJ1-1

CDR3: CASTPLSGRGSSYNSPLHF
V: TRBV28
D: -
J: TRBJ1-6

CDR3: CASSSRGQGNTEAFF
V: TRBV7-2
D: -
J: TRBJ1-1

CDR3: CASSPGQRGTSGANVLTF
V: TRBV7-3
D: -
J: TRBJ2-6

CDR3: CASNNGNTIYF
V: TRBV6-5
D: -
J: TRBJ1-3

CDR3: CASSPLVGQFF
V: TRBV6-2/TRBV6-3
D: -
J: TRBJ2-1

CDR3: CASNGRGRTEAFF
V: TRBV6-5
D: -
J: TRBJ1-1

CDR3: CAWTPQDYNSPLHF
V: TRBV30
D: -
J: TRBJ1-6

CDR3: CASSLLSGSKETQYF
V: TRBV3-1/TRBV3-2
D: TRBD2
J: TRBJ2-5

CDR3: CASSLSGGNTIYF
V: TRBV18
D: -
J: TRBJ1-3

CDR3: CASSLSGGYEQYF
V: TRBV27
D: -
J: TRBJ2-7

CDR3: CASSPWPGGGANTGELFF
V: TRBV18
D: -
J: TRBJ2-2

CDR3: CASHGRLAGNNEQFF
V: TRBV6-5
D: TRBD2
J: TRBJ2-1

CDR3: CASSLGLSSGRAIGTDTQYF
V: TRBV7-8
D: TRBD2
J: TRBJ2-3

CDR3: CASSGDRYLHF
V: TRBV3-1/TRBV3-2
D: -
J: TRBJ1-6

CDR3: CASSAELKYTQYF
V: TRBV9
D: -
J: TRBJ2-3

CDR3: CASSLGEGFGGNTIYF
V: TRBV7-9
D: -
J: TRBJ1-3

CDR3: CASMEGLAGTDTQYF
V: TRBV5-4
D: TRBD2
J: TRBJ2-3

CDR3: CASSQVVLPGNTIYF
V: TRBV3-1/TRBV3-2
D: -
J: TRBJ1-3

CDR3: CASSTWDIHGYTF
V: TRBV19
D: -
J: TRBJ1-2

CDR3: CASSHGTALGQFF
V: TRBV7-8
D: TRBD1
J: TRBJ2-1

CDR3: CASSLIFTDTQYF
V: TRBV7-7
D: -
J: TRBJ2-3

CDR3: CATSEPGSSYNEQFF
V: TRBV24-1
D: -
J: TRBJ2-1

CDR3: CASSLNSGGAFGELFF
V: TRBV5-1
D: TRBD2
J: TRBJ2-2

CDR3: CASSPAGWDRDEQYF
V: TRBV7-9
D: TRBD1
J: TRBJ2-7

CDR3: CASSPGVAEYNEQFF
V: TRBV5-4
D: -
J: TRBJ2-1

CDR3: CASRAQGNQETQYF
V: TRBV2
D: -
J: TRBJ2-5

CDR3: CASSALGVAANEQFF
V: TRBV6-2/TRBV6-3
D: -
J: TRBJ2-1

CDR3: CASSHGTGGYNEQFF
V: TRBV3-1/TRBV3-2
D: TRBD1
J: TRBJ2-1

CDR3: CASTMGATGLAGKSYEQYF
V: TRBV6-4
D: TRBD2
J: TRBJ2-7

CDR3: CASSYLTGGLSNQPQHF
V: TRBV6-2/TRBV6-3
D: TRBD1
J: TRBJ1-5

CDR3: CATSSDRGTAGYTF
V: TRBV24-1
D: TRBD1
J: TRBJ1-2